Below are 19 T cell receptor beta chains sequenced from a single sample in a study of blood T cells in healthy people across ages. A second roughly 7 to 12 cycle PCR used barcoded and J-beta primers. Each CDR3 protein gets one entry after TCRdb re-called the 5' RACE reads with MiXCR. The sample consists of around 800,000 distinct CDR3 sequences, roughly 25% of them appearing once. The same sample was also used in a study of T cells of mothers and their children.

Input material: blood. The receptors shown here come from a boy aged 5-17 years in good health.

This clonotype was seen more than once but under ten times. J is TRBJ2-5 and V is TRBV6-5; D not certain. This CDR3 is 13 amino acids long. V was shortened by 6 bases and J by 5 bases, with 13 bases between the two germline ends. Looked up from germline, CDR1 is MNHEY and CDR2 is SVGAGI. The CDR3 nucleotides read TGTGCCAGCAGATTCCCCGGCATGGAGACCCAGTACTTC. Protein sequence: CASRFPGMETQYF.

Comment on this clonotype: A read error may produce the germline difference seen at one junction end. V gene TRBV7-9 combines with J gene TRBJ2-5; TRBD1 matches at 7 bases. The germline gives CDR1 SEHNR, CDR2 FQNEAQ (reference sequence). There are 13 residues in the CDR3. In DNA, the CDR3 is TGTGTCAGCAGAGCGACAGGGTGGGAGACCCAGTACTTC. Translating gives CVSRATGWETQYF.

This clonotype was found a few times. The chain joins TRBV28 to TRBJ1-1; D is unclear. The V gene lost 7 bases and the J gene lost 7 bases, with 19 bases spanning the gap. The CDR3 spans 14 residues. Germline V gene lookup returns CDR1 MDHEN and CDR2 SYDVKM. DNA of the CDR3: TGTGCCAGCACCCCGCTAGGGCAAGAGGGTGAAGCTTTCTTT. This encodes CASTPLGQEGEAFF.

The chain joins TRBV6-5 to TRBJ2-4; D is possibly TRBD2 (5 bases). CDR1 is MNHEY and CDR2 is SVGAGI in the germline V gene. V dropped 5 bases and J dropped 7 bases, with 15 bases sitting between them. This CDR3 region has 14 residues. CDR3 region: CASSLEGRRNIQYF. The DNA of the CDR3 is TGTGCCAGCAGTCTCGAGGGTCGCCGGAACATTCAGTACTTC.

The V and J genes are TRBV18 and TRBJ2-2; no definite D call. This CDR3 has 11 amino acids. Germline values: CDR1 KGHSH, CDR2 LQKENI. The ends were cut back, 6 bases at V and 8 bases at J, with 7 bases in the middle. CDR3 bases: TGTGCCAGCTCGAACATGGGGGAGCTGTTTTTT. Amino acids: CASSNMGELFF.

The chain uses TRBV7-3 and TRBJ2-5, with 13 bases that match TRBD2. The end of the DNA is better explained by TRBJ2-1, so the J call may be wrong. The CDR3 contains 19 residues. Germline CDR1 reads SGHTA; CDR2 reads FQGTGA. This chain's CDR3 is CASSIGLAGDLHVWNEQFF. The CDR3 DNA sequence: TGTGCCAGCAGCATTGGACTAGCGGGGGACCTCCATGTATGGAATGAGCAGTTCTTC.

Many counts were recorded for this clonotype. The rearrangement links TRBV19 to TRBJ2-5; TRBD1 aligns across 7 bases. In germline, CDR1 is LNHDA, CDR2 SQIVND (reference sequence). V lost 9 bases to trimming and J lost 4 bases; unmatched junction nucleotides: 5. The CDR3 length is 12 residues. Written as DNA, the CDR3 is TGTGCCAGCCGACAGGGTGGAGAGACCCAGTACTTC. The encoded protein is CASRQGGETQYF.

A few counts support this clonotype. V gene TRBV7-9 combines with J gene TRBJ1-4; a weak D match, TRBD1 (5 bases). V was cut by 5 bases and J by 11 bases, with 15 bases left in between. Germline assignment: CDR1 SEHNR and CDR2 FQNEAQ (reference sequence). The CDR3 is made up of 13 amino acids. The CDR3 reads CASSPGGAYKLFF. CDR3 in DNA: TGTGCCAGCAGCCCCGGGGGAGCCTACAAACTGTTTTTT.

The chain employs TRBV12-3 or TRBV12-4 and TRBJ1-2; 9 bases match TRBD1. The CDR3 extends over 14 amino acids. V dropped 7 bases and J dropped 0; count of bases not matched to a gene: 3. CDR3: CASKRTGANYGYTF. DNA of the CDR3: TGTGCCAGCAAGAGGACAGGGGCTAACTATGGCTACACCTTC.

This clonotype was detected only a few times. The rearrangement joins TRBV2 to TRBJ2-7; the match to TRBD2 covers 8 bases. CDR1 and CDR2 (germline): SNHLY, FYNNEI. Losses at the gene ends were 6 bases for V and 1 base for J; bases not matched to a gene: 5. The length of the CDR3 is 14 residues. The CDR3 sequence is CASRTSGGSYEQYF. For the CDR3, the DNA is TGTGCCAGCAGGACATCGGGGGGGTCCTACGAGCAGTACTTC.

This chain links TRBV20-1 with TRBJ2-7; TRBD2 matches at 10 bases. Germline V gene sequence: CDR1 DFQATT, CDR2 SNEGSKA (reference sequence). This CDR3 has 12 amino acids. V lost 5 bases and J lost 3; bases outside the gene matches: 1. The CDR3 bases are TGCAGTGCTGCTAGCGGGGGCTACGAGCAGTACTTC. This encodes CSAASGGYEQYF.

This sequence joins TRBV7-7 and TRBJ2-5, with D unclear. The CDR3 totals 13 residues. Germline V gene data show CDR1 as SSHAT and CDR2 as FNYEAQ (reference sequence). V was shortened by 3 bases and J by 5 bases, with 10 bases between the two germline ends. The CDR3: CASSLGSPETQYF. The CDR3 bases are TGTGCCAGCAGCTTGGGCAGCCCTGAGACCCAGTACTTC.

This clonotype was detected only a few times. V and J are TRBV5-1 and TRBJ2-5, with D possibly TRBD1 on 5 matching bases. The V gene lost 5 bases and the J gene lost 4 bases, with 9 bases spanning the gap. Germline assignment: CDR1 SGHRS and CDR2 YFSETQ. The CDR3 covers 12 residues. The CDR3 sequence is CASRTGSETQYF. The CDR3 DNA sequence: TGCGCCAGCAGAACAGGCTCAGAGACCCAGTACTTC.

This chain joins TRBV6-1 and TRBJ1-1; maybe TRBD1 (5 bases). CDR1 is MNHNS and CDR2 is SASEGT in the germline V gene. This CDR3 is 15 amino acids long. The ends were cut back, 3 bases at V and 1 base at J, with 12 bases in the middle. CDR3 region: CASSEGVAKNTEAFF. The CDR3, as DNA: TGTGCCAGCAGTGAGGGGGTCGCAAAGAACACTGAAGCTTTCTTT.

A few counts support this clonotype. The chain combines TRBV5-1 with TRBJ2-1, with D maybe TRBD1 (6 bases). Per germline, CDR1 SGHRS and CDR2 YFSETQ. V lost 1 base, J lost 2 bases, and 10 bases lay in between. This CDR3 region has 15 residues. The CDR3 loop is CASSLMGATYNEQFF. The CDR3 region has the DNA TGCGCCAGCAGCTTGATGGGGGCCACCTACAATGAGCAGTTCTTC.

This clonotype was picked up one time. The genes are TRBV20-1 and TRBJ2-1, with D perhaps matching TRBD1 (5 bases). The V end lost 4 bases, the J end lost 4 bases, and 14 bases lay between the germline ends. The CDR3 has 14 amino acids. The germline V gene has CDR1 DFQATT and CDR2 SNEGSKA (reference sequence). CDR3: CSAKPRQSYNEQFF. CDR3 DNA: TGCAGTGCTAAGCCTCGACAGTCTTACAATGAGCAGTTCTTC.

The V call is TRBV20-1, the J call TRBJ2-5; 11 nucleotides agree with TRBD2. V was pared by 1 base and J by 3 bases, with 13 bases of the junction left unmatched. The germline V gene has CDR1 DFQATT and CDR2 SNEGSKA (reference sequence). This CDR3 is built from 18 residues. The CDR3 region is CSARAPGLAATGEETQYF. DNA of the CDR3: TGCAGTGCTAGAGCACCGGGACTAGCGGCCACTGGGGAAGAGACCCAGTACTTC.

The DNA for the CDR3 is TGTGCCAGCAGCTACACCGGGACGGATAGGGGCTACACCTTC. Translated: CASSYTGTDRGYTF. The chain carries TRBV6-6 and TRBJ1-2, with D tentatively TRBD1 (5 bases). Germline-derived CDR1 and CDR2 are MNHNY and SVGAGI (reference sequence). This CDR3 has 14 amino acids. V dropped 6 bases and J dropped 8 bases, with 19 bases sitting between them.

The chain has TRBV7-6 and TRBJ1-1, with 7 bases matching TRBD1. The length of the CDR3 is 14 residues. The ends lost 1 base at V and 3 bases at J; junction bases unmatched: 2. The germline V gene has CDR1 SGHVS and CDR2 FNYEAQ. The CDR3 loop is CASSLGDSHTEAFF. In nucleotides, the CDR3 is TGTGCCAGCAGCTTAGGGGACAGCCACACTGAAGCTTTCTTT.